The T cell receptor beta chain described here comes from a study of shared clonotypes between healthy human individuals. This clone was picked up many times. Germline lookup yields CDR1 DFQATT and CDR2 SNEGSKA (reference sequence). This CDR3 region has 11 residues. V was pared by 5 bases and J by 5 bases, with 1 base of the junction left unmatched. The method was immunoSEQ multiplex PCR; TCRdb's version includes in-frame clones alone and lacks a portion of them. Of about 230,000 clones listed, about 69% are singletons. The clonotype was recovered from a man aged 25 to 40 in good health. Material for sequencing was memory CD4+ T cells sorted from blood. Subset in this sample: CD45RA-negative fraction. The chain couples TRBV20-1 to TRBJ1-2, with 8 bases fitting TRBD1. The CDR3: CSAGTGYGYTF. CDR3 DNA sequence: TGCAGTGCTGGGACAGGTTATGGCTACACCTTC.